This TCR beta chain was identified in a study of T cells in Graves' hyperthyroidism and ophthalmopathy. Study results and caveats: Researchers report that a 13 V-J model separated ophthalmopathy from stable hyperthyroidism.

Stable disease denoted Graves' hyperthyroidism without ophthalmopathy progression within 18 months. For the diagnoses, clinical symptoms, serum thyroxine and TRAb, thyroid ultrasound and orbital computed tomography were used. From roughly 10 ml of fresh peripheral blood, PBMCs were isolated. Of note for this clonotype: Its antigen is as yet unknown.

CDR1 and CDR2 (germline): DFQATT, SNEGSKA (reference sequence). The CDR3 loop spans 12 amino acids. There were TCR beta CDR3 regions amplified from RNA transcripts. The HTBI primer set drove a first-round RT-PCR of the TCR CDR3. A single record per CDR3 protein comes from TCRdb applying MiXCR to the multiplex PCR reads. The table has about 840,000 distinct CDR3 sequences, 38% seen once. Sequencing input: blood. This chain joins TRBV20-1 and TRBJ2-5, with TRBD2 matching 9 bases. The sequence was obtained from a man in his late teens or twenties with Graves' hyperthyroidism. The CDR3 coding sequence is TGCAGCAGCGGGGGGATCCAAGAGACCCAGTACTTC. Its translation: CSSGGIQETQYF.